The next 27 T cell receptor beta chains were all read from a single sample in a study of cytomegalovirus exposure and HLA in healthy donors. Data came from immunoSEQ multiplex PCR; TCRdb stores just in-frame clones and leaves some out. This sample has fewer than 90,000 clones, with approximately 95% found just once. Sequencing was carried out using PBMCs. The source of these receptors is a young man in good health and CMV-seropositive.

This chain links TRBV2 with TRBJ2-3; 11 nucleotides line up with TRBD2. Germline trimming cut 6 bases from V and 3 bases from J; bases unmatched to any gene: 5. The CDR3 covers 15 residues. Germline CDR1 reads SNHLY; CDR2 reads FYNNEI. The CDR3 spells CASRVTSGTTDTQYF. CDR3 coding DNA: TGTGCCAGCAGGGTGACTAGCGGGACTACAGATACGCAGTATTTT.

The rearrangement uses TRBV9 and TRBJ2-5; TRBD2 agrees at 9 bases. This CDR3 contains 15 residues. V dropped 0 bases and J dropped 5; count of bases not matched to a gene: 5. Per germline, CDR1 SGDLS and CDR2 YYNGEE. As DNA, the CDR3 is TGTGCCAGCAGCGTAGATGCGGGAGGGGGTGAGACCCAGTACTTC. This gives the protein CASSVDAGGGETQYF.

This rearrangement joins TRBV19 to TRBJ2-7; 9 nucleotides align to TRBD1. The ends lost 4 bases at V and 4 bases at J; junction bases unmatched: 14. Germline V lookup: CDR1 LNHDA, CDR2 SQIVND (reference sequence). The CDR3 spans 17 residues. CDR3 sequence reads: CASSKGQGLSGRYEQYF. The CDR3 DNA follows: TGTGCCAGTAGTAAGGGACAGGGCCTCTCAGGGCGTTACGAGCAGTACTTC.

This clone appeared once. The CDR3 here is CASRPNTGSGELFF. Written as DNA, the CDR3 is TGTGCCAGCAGACCGAATACAGGCTCCGGGGAGCTGTTTTTT. The chain links TRBV11-3 to TRBJ2-2, with D possibly matching TRBD1 (5 bases). Trimming left V 6 bases short and J 6 bases short, with 14 bases between. Germline CDR1 and CDR2: SGHNT and YENEEA. CDR3 length: 14 residues.

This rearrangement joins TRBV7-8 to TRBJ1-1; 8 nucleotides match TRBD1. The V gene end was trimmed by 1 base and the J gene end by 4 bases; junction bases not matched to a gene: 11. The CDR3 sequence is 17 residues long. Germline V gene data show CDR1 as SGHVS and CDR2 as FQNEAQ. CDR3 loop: CASSLGVTGEVVTEAFF. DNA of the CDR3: TGTGCCAGCAGCTTAGGGGTGACAGGGGAGGTAGTCACTGAAGCTTTCTTT.

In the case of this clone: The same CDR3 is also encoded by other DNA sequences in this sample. DNA for the CDR3: TGTGCCAGCAGTTACTCGGAGGCAACTAATGAAAAACTGTTTTTT. Its protein product is CASSYSEATNEKLFF. The chain combines TRBV6-5 with TRBJ1-4; D gene ambiguous. The germline gives CDR1 MNHEY, CDR2 SVGAGI. V was shortened by 0 bases and J by 0 bases, with 5 bases between the two germline ends. The CDR3 is 15 amino acids.

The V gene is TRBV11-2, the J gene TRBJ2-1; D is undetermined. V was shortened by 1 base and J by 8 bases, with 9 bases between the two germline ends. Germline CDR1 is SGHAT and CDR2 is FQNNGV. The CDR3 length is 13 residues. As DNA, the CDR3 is TGTGCCAGCAGCTTAGCCCCGGTCGATGAGCAGTTCTTC. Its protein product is CASSLAPVDEQFF.

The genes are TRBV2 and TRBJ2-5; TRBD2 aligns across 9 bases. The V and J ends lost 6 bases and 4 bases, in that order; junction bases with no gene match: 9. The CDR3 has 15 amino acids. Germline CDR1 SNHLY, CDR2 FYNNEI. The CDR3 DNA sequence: TGTGCCAGCAGGACGGGACTAGCACAGGGAGAGACCCAGTACTTC. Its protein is CASRTGLAQGETQYF.

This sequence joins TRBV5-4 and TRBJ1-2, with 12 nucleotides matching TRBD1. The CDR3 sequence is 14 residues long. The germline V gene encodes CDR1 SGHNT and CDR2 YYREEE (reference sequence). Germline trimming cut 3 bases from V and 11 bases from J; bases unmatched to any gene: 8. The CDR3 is CASSWTGTGGAYTF. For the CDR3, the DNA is TGTGCCAGCAGCTGGACCGGGACAGGGGGCGCTTACACCTTC.

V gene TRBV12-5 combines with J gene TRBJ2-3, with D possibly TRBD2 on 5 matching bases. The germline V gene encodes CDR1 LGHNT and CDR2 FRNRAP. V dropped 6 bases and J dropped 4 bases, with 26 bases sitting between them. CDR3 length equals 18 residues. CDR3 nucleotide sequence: TGTGCTAGTGGCTCGCCCTCCGGGCGTCCAAAGCGGCCAGATACGCAGTATTTT. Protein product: CASGSPSGRPKRPDTQYF.

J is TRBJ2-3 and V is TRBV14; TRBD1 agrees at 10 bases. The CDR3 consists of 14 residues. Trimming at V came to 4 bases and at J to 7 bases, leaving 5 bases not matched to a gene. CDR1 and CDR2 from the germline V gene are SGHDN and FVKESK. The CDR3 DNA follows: TGTGCCAGCAGCCCTCGGACAGGGGGGCATACGCAGTATTTT. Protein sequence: CASSPRTGGHTQYF. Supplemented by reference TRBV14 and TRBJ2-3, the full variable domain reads EAGVTQFPSHSVIEKGQTVTLRCDPISGHDNLYWYRRVMGKEIKFLLHFVKESKQDESGMPNNRFLAERTGGTYSTLKVQPAELEDSGVYFCASSPRTGGHTQYFGPGTRLTVL.

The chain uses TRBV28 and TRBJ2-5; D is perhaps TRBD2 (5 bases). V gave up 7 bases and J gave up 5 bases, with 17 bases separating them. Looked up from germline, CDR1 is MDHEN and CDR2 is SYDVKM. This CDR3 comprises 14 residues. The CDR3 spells CASISPDSVETQYF. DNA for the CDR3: TGTGCCAGCATCTCCCCGGACTCGGTGGAGACCCAGTACTTC.

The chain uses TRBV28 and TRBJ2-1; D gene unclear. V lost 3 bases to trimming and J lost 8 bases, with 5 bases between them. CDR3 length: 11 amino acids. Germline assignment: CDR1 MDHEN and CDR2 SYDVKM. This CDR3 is CASSFRDEQFF. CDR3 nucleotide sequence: TGTGCCAGCAGTTTTCGGGATGAGCAGTTCTTC.

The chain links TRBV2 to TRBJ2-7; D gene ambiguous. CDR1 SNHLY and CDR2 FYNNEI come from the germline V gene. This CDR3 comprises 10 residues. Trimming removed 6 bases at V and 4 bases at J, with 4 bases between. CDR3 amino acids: CASSNYEQYF. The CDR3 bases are TGTGCCAGCAGCAATTACGAGCAGTACTTC.

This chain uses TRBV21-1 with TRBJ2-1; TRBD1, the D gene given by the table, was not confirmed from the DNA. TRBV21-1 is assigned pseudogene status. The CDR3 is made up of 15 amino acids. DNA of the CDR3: TGTGCCAGCAGCAAAGCCCCAGGGGGCACGAATGAGCAGTTCTTC. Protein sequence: CASSKAPGGTNEQFF.

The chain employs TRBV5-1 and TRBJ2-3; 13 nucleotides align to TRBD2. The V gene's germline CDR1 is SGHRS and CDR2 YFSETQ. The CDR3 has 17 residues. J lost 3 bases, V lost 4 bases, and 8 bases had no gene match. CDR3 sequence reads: CASSLYWTSGRTDTQYF. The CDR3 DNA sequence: TGCGCCAGCAGCCTGTACTGGACTAGCGGGAGAACAGATACGCAGTATTTT. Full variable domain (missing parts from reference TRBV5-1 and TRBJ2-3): KAGVTQTPRYLIKTRGQQVTLSCSPISGHRSVSWYQQTPGQGLQFLFEYFSETQRNKGNFPGRFSGRQFSNSRSEMNVSTLELGDSALYLCASSLYWTSGRTDTQYFGPGTRLTVL.

CDR3 sequence: CSVGLFNTEAFF. The CDR3 nucleotides are TGCAGCGTGGGCCTTTTCAACACTGAAGCTTTCTTT. This chain joins TRBV29-1 and TRBJ1-1; D gene ambiguous. CDR1 and CDR2 from the germline V gene are SQVTM and ANQGSEA. The CDR3 has 12 residues. The V end lost 6 bases, the J end lost 2 bases, and 10 bases lay between the germline ends. The whole variable domain, remainder taken from reference TRBV29-1 and TRBJ1-1, is SAVISQKPSRDICQRGTSLTIQCQVDSQVTMMFWYRQQPGQSLTLIATANQGSEATYESGFVIDKFPISRPNLTFSTLTVSNMSPEDSSIYLCSVGLFNTEAFFGQGTRLTVV.

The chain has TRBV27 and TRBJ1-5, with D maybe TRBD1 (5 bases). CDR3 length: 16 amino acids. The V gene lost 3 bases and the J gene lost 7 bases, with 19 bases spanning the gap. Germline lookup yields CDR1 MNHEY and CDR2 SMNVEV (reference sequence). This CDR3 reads CASSFRRGGAPQPQHF. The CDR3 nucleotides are TGTGCCAGCAGTTTCAGAAGAGGAGGGGCCCCCCAGCCCCAGCATTTT.

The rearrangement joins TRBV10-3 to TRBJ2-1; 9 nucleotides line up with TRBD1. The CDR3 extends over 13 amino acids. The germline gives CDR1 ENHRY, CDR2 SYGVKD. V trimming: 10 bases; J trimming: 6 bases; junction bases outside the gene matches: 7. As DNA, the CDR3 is TGTGCCACTGGGACAGGGCTGGGCAATGAGCAGTTCTTC. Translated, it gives CATGTGLGNEQFF.

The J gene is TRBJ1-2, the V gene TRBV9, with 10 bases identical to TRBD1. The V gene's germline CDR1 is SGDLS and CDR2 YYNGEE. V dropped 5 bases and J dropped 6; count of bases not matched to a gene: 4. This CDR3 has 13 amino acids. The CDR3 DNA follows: TGTGCCAGCAGAACCGGGACAGGGGATGGCTACACCTTC. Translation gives CASRTGTGDGYTF.

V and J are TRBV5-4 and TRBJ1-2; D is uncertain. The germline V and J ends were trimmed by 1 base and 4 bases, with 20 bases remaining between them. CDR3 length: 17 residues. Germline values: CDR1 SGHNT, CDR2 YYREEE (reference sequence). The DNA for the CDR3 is TGTGCCAGCAGCTTGATCGACCGGGGATGGACGGTCTATGGCTACACCTTC. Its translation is CASSLIDRGWTVYGYTF.

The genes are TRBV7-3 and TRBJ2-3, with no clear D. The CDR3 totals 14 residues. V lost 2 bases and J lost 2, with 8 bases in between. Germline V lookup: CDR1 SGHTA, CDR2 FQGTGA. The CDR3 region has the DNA TGTGCCAGCAGCTTAGGAGTCTCCACAGATACGCAGTATTTT. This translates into CASSLGVSTDTQYF.

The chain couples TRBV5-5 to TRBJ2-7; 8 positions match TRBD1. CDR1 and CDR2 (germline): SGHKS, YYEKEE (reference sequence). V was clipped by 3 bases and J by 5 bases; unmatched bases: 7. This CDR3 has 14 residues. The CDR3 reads CASSSSTGAHEQYF. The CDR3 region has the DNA TGTGCCAGCAGCTCGTCGACAGGGGCTCACGAGCAGTACTTC.

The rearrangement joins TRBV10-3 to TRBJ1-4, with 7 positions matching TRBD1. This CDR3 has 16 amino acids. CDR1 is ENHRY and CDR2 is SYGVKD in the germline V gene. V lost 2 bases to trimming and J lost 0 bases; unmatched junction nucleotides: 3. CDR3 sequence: CAISEGGTATNEKLFF. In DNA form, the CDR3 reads TGTGCCATCAGTGAGGGTGGGACAGCAACTAATGAAAAACTGTTTTTT.

The CDR3 region has the DNA TGTGCCAGCGTGCCTCTAGCGGGACTCTACGAGCAGTACTTC. Its translation is CASVPLAGLYEQYF. The genes are TRBV6-1 and TRBJ2-7; 9 bases are a match to TRBD2. This CDR3 is built from 14 residues. With V trimmed by 8 bases and J by 3 bases, 8 bases remained unmatched. Looked up from germline, CDR1 is MNHNS and CDR2 is SASEGT.

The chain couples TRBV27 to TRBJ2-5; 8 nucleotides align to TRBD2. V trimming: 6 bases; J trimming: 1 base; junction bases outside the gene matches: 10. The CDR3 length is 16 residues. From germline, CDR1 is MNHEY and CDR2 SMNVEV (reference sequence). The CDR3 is CASSPGSGAVQETQYF. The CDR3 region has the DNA TGTGCCAGCAGCCCAGGTAGCGGGGCCGTCCAAGAGACCCAGTACTTC.

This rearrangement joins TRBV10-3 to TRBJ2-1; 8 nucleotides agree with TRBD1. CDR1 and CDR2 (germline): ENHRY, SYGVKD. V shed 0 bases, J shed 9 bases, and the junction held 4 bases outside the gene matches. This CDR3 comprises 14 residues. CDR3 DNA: TGTGCCATCAGTGAGTCAGGCAGGGGGCCTGAGCAGTTCTTC. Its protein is CAISESGRGPEQFF.